This T cell receptor (beta chain) was sequenced for a study of ipilimumab plus nivolumab after autologous stem cell transplantation. About the study: DLBCL patients had primary refractory or relapsed disease.

Looked up from germline, CDR1 is LNHDA and CDR2 is SQIVND (reference sequence). The CDR3 covers 14 residues. V gave up 7 bases and J gave up 0 bases; unmatched junction bases: 5. Ipilimumab, 1 mg/kg, started 14 to 28 days after autologous transplant. Method: immunoSEQ multiplex PCR; TCRdb's copy keeps in-frame clones and lacks some. The sample lists tens of thousands of clones; 70% to 90% were seen once. The V gene is TRBV19, the J gene TRBJ1-2; 7 bases agree with TRBD1. The sequence was collected from a male donor with diffuse large B-cell lymphoma. The sample consisted of PBMCs, taken in a trial of ipilimumab plus nivolumab as post-transplant consolidation. Here the CDR3 reads CASTGQMTNYGYTF. The CDR3 bases are TGTGCCAGTACGGGACAGATGACTAACTATGGCTACACCTTC.